This TCR beta chain was found in a study of T cells in Graves' hyperthyroidism and ophthalmopathy. There are many counts of this clonotype. The antigen remains unidentified. Study observations and caveats: Model predictions of ophthalmopathy came a median roughly 6.7 months before onset. In the analysis, a 13 V-J model separated ophthalmopathy from stable hyperthyroidism.

The trim removed 6 bases at V and 6 bases at J, leaving 6 bases unmatched. Germline-derived CDR1 and CDR2 are MNHEY and SVGAGI. The CDR3 contains 13 residues. There were TCR beta CDR3 regions amplified from RNA transcripts. During a first-round RT-PCR of the TCR CDR3, the HTBI primer set was used. TCRdb re-called the multiplex PCR reads through MiXCR, storing one row per CDR3 protein. The table shows fewer than 750,000 distinct CDR3 sequences, with roughly 50% occurring only once. Sequencing was done on a sample of peripheral blood or thyroid tissue (not recorded which). The V gene is TRBV6-5, the J gene TRBJ2-7, with 9 nucleotides matching TRBD2. This TCR derives from a woman between 18 and 29 years old with Graves' hyperthyroidism. The CDR3 here is CASSRTSEGEQYF. CDR3 nucleotides: TGTGCCAGCAGCCGGACTAGCGAGGGCGAGCAGTACTTC.